The clone carrying this T cell receptor (beta chain) is a singleton in its sample. This specimen belongs to a study of cytomegalovirus exposure and HLA in healthy donors. With 6 bases clipped from V and 0 bases from J, the junction kept 11 bases outside the gene matches. The CDR3 consists of 16 residues. Per the germline V gene, CDR1 is MDHEN and CDR2 is SYDVKM. 60 Vbeta and 13 Jbeta primers were used in PCR. Here immunoSEQ multiplex PCR was the method, and the copy in TCRdb shows in-frame clones only, minus some. The sample contains roughly 300,000 clones, about nine tenths of which appear only once.

The J gene is TRBJ2-7, the V gene TRBV28; TRBD1 aligns across 7 bases. The sequencing input was PBMCs. This clonotype originated in a man aged 35 to 55 in good health and CMV-seropositive. The CDR3 sequence: CASSDLGQLSSYEQYF. CDR3 bases: TGTGCCAGCAGCGACCTGGGACAGTTAAGCTCCTACGAGCAGTACTTC.